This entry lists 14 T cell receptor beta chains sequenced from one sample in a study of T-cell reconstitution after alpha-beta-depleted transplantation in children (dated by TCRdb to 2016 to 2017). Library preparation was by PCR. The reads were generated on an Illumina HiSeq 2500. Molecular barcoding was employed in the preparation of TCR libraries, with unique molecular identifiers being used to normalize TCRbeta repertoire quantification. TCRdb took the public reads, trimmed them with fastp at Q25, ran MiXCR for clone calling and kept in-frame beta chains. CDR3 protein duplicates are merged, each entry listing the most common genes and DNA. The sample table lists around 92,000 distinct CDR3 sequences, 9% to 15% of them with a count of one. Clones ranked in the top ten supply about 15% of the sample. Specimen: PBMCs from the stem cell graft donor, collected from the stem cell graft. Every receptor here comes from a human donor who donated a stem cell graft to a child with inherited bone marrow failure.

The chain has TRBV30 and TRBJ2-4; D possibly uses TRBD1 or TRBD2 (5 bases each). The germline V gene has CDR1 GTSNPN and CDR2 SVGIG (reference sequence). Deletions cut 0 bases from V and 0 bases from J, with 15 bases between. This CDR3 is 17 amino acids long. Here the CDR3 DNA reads TGTGCCTGGAGTGTACTCTTTGAGGGGAGAGCCAAAAACATTCAGTACTTC. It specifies CAWSVLFEGRAKNIQYF.

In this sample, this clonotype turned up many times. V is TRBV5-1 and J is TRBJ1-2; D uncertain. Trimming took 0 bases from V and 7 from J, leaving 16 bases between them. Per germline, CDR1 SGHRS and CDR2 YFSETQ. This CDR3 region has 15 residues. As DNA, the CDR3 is TGCGCCAGCAGCTTGGCCCAGGCCCTGGTTGGTGGCTACACCTTC. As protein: CASSLAQALVGGYTF.

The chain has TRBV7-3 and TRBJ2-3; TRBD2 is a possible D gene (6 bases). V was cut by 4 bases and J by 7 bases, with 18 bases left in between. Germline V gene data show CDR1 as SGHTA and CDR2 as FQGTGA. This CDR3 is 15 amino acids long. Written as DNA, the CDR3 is TGTGCCAGCAGCTCCGGGGGTGCGGTTCCCCATACGCAGTATTTT. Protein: CASSSGGAVPHTQYF.

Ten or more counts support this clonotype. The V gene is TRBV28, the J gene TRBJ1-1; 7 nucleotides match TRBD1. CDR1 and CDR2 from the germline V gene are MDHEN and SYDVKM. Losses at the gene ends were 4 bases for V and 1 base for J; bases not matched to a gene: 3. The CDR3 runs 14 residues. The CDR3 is CASSSPGGNTEAFF. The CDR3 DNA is TGTGCCAGCAGTTCACCAGGGGGGAACACTGAAGCTTTCTTT. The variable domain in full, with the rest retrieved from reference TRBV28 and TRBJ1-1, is DVKVTQSSRYLVKRTGEKVFLECVQDMDHENMFWYRQDPGLGLRLIYFSYDVKMKEKGDIPEGYSVSREKKERFSLILESASTNQTSMYLCASSSPGGNTEAFFGQGTRLTVV.

CDR3 bases: TGTGCCAGCAGCCGAGGGGGGACAGGTCGAACAGATACGCAGTATTTT. Translating it yields CASSRGGTGRTDTQYF. This chain connects TRBV11-2 to TRBJ2-3, with TRBD1 matching over 8 bases. The CDR3 covers 16 residues. The ends lost 5 bases at V and 3 bases at J; junction bases unmatched: 10. CDR1 and CDR2 (germline): SGHAT, FQNNGV. Full variable domain (remainder filled in from reference TRBV11-2 and TRBJ2-3): EAGVAQSPRYKIIEKRQSVAFWCNPISGHATLYWYQQILGQGPKLLIQFQNNGVVDDSQLPKDRFSAERLKGVDSTLKIQPAKLEDSAVYLCASSRGGTGRTDTQYFGPGTRLTVL.

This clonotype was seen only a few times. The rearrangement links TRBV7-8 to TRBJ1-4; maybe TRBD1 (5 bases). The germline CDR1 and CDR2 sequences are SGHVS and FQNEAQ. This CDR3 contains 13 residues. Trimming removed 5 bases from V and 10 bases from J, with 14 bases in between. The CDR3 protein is CASSPGHDRKLFF. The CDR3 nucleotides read TGTGCCAGCAGCCCAGGACACGATCGAAAACTGTTTTTT.

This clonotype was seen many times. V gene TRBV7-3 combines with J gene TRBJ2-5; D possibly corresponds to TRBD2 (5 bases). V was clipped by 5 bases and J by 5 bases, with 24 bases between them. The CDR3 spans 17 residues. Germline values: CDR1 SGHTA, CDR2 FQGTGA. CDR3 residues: CASSPRGWAVPGETQYF. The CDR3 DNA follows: TGTGCCAGCAGCCCCCGAGGGTGGGCGGTCCCTGGGGAGACCCAGTACTTC. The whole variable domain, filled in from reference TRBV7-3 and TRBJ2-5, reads GAGVSQTPSNKVTEKGKYVELRCDPISGHTALYWYRQSLGQGPEFLIYFQGTGAADDSGLPNDRFFAVRPEGSVSTLKIQRTERGDSAVYLCASSPRGWAVPGETQYFGPGTRLLVL.

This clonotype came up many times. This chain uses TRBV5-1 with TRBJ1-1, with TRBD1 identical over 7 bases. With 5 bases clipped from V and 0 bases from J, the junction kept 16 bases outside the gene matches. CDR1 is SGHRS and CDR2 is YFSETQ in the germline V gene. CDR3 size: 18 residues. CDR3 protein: CASRSTRQGNSMNTEAFF. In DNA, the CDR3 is TGCGCCAGCAGGTCGACTAGACAGGGAAATTCTATGAACACTGAAGCTTTCTTT.

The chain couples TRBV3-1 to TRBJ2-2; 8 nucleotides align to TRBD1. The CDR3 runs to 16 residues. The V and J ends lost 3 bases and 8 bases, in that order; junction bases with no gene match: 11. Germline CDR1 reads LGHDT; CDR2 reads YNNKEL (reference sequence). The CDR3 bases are TGTGCCAGCAGCCAGGCGGACAGGGCGGGGATTGGGGAGCTGTTTTTT. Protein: CASSQADRAGIGELFF.

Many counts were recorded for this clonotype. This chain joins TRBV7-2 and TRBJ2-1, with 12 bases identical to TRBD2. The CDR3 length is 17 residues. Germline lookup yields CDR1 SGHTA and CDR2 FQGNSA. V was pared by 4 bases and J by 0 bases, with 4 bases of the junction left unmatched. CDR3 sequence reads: CASSSGLAGSSYNEQFF. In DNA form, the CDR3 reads TGTGCCAGCAGCTCCGGACTAGCGGGGAGCTCCTACAATGAGCAGTTCTTC.

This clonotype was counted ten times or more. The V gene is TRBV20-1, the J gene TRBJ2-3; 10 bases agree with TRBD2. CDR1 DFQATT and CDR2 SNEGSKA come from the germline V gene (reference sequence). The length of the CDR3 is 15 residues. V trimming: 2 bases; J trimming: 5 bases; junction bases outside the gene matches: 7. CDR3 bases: TGCAGTGCTAGAAGGCTAGCGGGAGCGGAAGATACGCAGTATTTT. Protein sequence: CSARRLAGAEDTQYF.

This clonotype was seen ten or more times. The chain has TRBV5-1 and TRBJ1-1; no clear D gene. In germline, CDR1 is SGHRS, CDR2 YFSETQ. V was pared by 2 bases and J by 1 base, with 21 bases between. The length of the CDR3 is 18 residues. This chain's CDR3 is CASSFKRLDPKQNTEAFF. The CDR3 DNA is TGCGCCAGCAGCTTTAAAAGGCTAGATCCCAAACAGAACACTGAAGCTTTCTTT.

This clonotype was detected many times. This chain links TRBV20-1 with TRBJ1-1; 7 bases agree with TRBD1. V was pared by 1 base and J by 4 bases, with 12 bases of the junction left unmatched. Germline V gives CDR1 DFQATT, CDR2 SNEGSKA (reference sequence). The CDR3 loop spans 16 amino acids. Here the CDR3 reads CSARGGTGVRGTEAFF. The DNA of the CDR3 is TGCAGTGCTAGAGGGGGAACAGGGGTAAGAGGCACTGAAGCTTTCTTT.

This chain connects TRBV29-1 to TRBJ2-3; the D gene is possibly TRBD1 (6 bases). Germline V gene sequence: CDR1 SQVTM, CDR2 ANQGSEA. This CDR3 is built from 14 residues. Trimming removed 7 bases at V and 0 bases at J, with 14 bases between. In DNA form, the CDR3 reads TGCAGCGCTTTTCCAGGGGTTAGCACAGATACGCAGTATTTT. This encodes CSAFPGVSTDTQYF.